These 22 T cell receptor beta chains were sequenced from one sample in a study of T cells after posttransplantation cyclophosphamide. The table came from immunoSEQ multiplex PCR; TCRdb's copy has only in-frame clones and leaves some out. Among roughly 8,700 clones listed, about nine tenths were seen once. Cyclophosphamide on days +3 and +4 followed busulfan-fludarabine conditioning and a marrow graft. Sequencing used CD4+ T cells sorted from blood, obtained 1,300 to 1,500 days after allogeneic stem cell transplant with posttransplant cyclophosphamide. These receptors originate from a female patient in her fifties who received an allogeneic stem cell transplant from a related donor, was CMV-positive, and had no GVHD. Some T cells may originate from the graft donor.

The genes are TRBV9 and TRBJ2-1; 7 bases match TRBD1. Unmatched junction bases numbered 5, after V lost 4 bases and J lost 4 bases. The V gene's germline CDR1 is SGDLS and CDR2 YYNGEE. The CDR3 is 14 residues long. CDR3 nucleotides: TGTGCCAGCAGCCCCCGGGACAGTTACAATGAGCAGTTCTTC. It yields the protein CASSPRDSYNEQFF.

This chain connects TRBV7-9 to TRBJ2-2, with 9 bases identical to TRBD2. CDR1 SEHNR and CDR2 FQNEAQ come from the germline V gene (reference sequence). V lost 5 bases and J lost 4; bases outside the gene matches: 8. The CDR3 totals 16 residues. CDR3 bases: TGTGCCAGCAGCCCTTATAGCGGGAGATCCACCGGGGAGCTGTTTTTT. Translating gives CASSPYSGRSTGELFF.

The chain recombines TRBV2 with TRBJ2-7; TRBD1 agrees at 8 bases. The CDR3 length is 15 residues. Looked up from germline, CDR1 is SNHLY and CDR2 is FYNNEI. J gave up 2 bases and V 6 bases, and 9 bases lay outside the gene matches. The DNA for the CDR3 is TGTGCCAGCAGCATAAACAGGGGGGCACCCTACGAGCAGTACTTC. Protein sequence: CASSINRGAPYEQYF.

In regard to this clone: One junction end disagrees with the germline gene, perhaps due to a read error. The gene calls are TRBV11-3 and TRBJ2-3, with D possibly being TRBD1 (5 bases). CDR3 length: 12 amino acids. Germline loops: CDR1 SGHNT, CDR2 YENEEA. The CDR3 reads CASSIDRDTQYF. DNA of the CDR3: TGTGCCAGCAGCATAGACAGAGATACGCAGTATTTT. The variable domain in full, with the rest retrieved from reference TRBV11-3 and TRBJ2-3, is EAGVVQSPRYKIIEKKQPVAFWCNPISGHNTLYWYLQNLGQGPELLIRYENEEAVDDSQLPKDRFSAERLKGVDSTLKIQPAELGDSAVYLCASSIDRDTQYFGPGTRLTVL.

This clone was counted a single time. The chain is built from TRBV18 and TRBJ1-5, with unresolved D. From germline, CDR1 is KGHSH and CDR2 LQKENI. Trimming left V 3 bases short and J 11 bases short, with 14 bases between. This CDR3 contains 13 residues. The CDR3 reads CASSPGDFLAQHF. The CDR3 DNA reads as TGTGCCAGCTCACCCGGAGACTTTCTAGCCCAGCATTTT.

The V call is TRBV28, the J call TRBJ1-2, with TRBD1 matching over 10 bases. The CDR3 contains 12 residues. Germline V CDR1 and CDR2: MDHEN, SYDVKM. V lost 10 bases, J lost 5 bases, and 4 bases stayed unmatched. CDR3 amino acids: CATGDRGYGYTF. CDR3 in DNA: TGTGCCACAGGGGACAGGGGTTATGGCTACACCTTC.

The chain links TRBV7-8 to TRBJ2-7; 8 nucleotides align to TRBD1. The ends lost 4 bases at V and 6 bases at J; junction bases unmatched: 2. The CDR3 is made up of 12 amino acids. Germline-derived CDR1 and CDR2 are SGHVS and FQNEAQ. CDR3 DNA: TGTGCCAGCAGCTCACAGGGGGGCGAGCAGTACTTC. Its translation: CASSSQGGEQYF.

The chain couples TRBV7-3 to TRBJ1-1; D unclear. The ends were cut back, 2 bases at V and 4 bases at J, with 8 bases in the middle. Germline CDR1 SGHTA, CDR2 FQGTGA. CDR3 length: 13 residues. Written as DNA, the CDR3 is TGTGCCAGCAGCTTAGAAGAGGGCACTGAAGCTTTCTTT. Amino acid sequence: CASSLEEGTEAFF.

This sequence joins TRBV7-7 and TRBJ2-5; D perhaps matches TRBD1 (5 bases). Trimming stripped 5 bases from V and 1 base from J, with 8 bases between. The CDR3 spans 13 residues. CDR1 SSHAT and CDR2 FNYEAQ come from the germline V gene (reference sequence). The CDR3 is CASSRDSQETQYF. The CDR3 DNA reads TGTGCCAGCAGCCGAGACAGCCAAGAGACCCAGTACTTC.

The chain couples TRBV6-5 to TRBJ1-2; 8 bases are a match to TRBD1. The CDR3 totals 14 residues. The V gene end was trimmed by 8 bases and the J gene end by 8 bases; junction bases not matched to a gene: 13. CDR1 and CDR2 from the germline V gene are MNHEY and SVGAGI. The CDR3 here is CASRTGLERLGYTF. The CDR3, as DNA: TGTGCCAGCCGGACAGGGTTGGAGCGATTGGGCTACACCTTC.

With regard to this clone: In the same sample, other DNA sequences code for this CDR3. This chain uses TRBV18 with TRBJ1-1; D uncertain. CDR1 and CDR2 (germline): KGHSH, LQKENI. V lost 9 bases and J lost 4, with 24 bases in between. The CDR3 covers 16 residues. In DNA form, the CDR3 reads TGTGCCAGTTCCCCAAGGGAGGCCGGGCTGGGCACTGAAGCTTTCTTT. Protein: CASSPREAGLGTEAFF.

In DNA form, the CDR3 reads TGTGCCAGCAGTTTAGGGGGAGCGGGTCAGCCCCAGCATTTT. Amino acids: CASSLGGAGQPQHF. The chain has TRBV28 and TRBJ1-5; the D gene is possibly TRBD1 (5 bases). There are 14 residues in the CDR3. CDR1 is MDHEN and CDR2 is SYDVKM in the germline V gene. Trimming stripped 2 bases from V and 6 bases from J, with 11 bases between.

This clone was recorded only once. This chain uses TRBV27 with TRBJ1-2; D unclear. The V end was cut by 1 base, the J end by 6 bases, with 12 bases between. Germline-derived CDR1 and CDR2 are MNHEY and SMNVEV (reference sequence). This CDR3 has 14 amino acids. CDR3: CASSLFARSDGYTF. The CDR3 region has the DNA TGTGCCAGCAGTTTATTTGCCAGGTCGGATGGCTACACCTTC.

The gene calls are TRBV5-5 and TRBJ2-1, with 12 bases aligning to TRBD2. V lost 1 base and J lost 9; bases outside the gene matches: 14. There are 18 residues in the CDR3. Germline CDR1 SGHKS, CDR2 YYEKEE (reference sequence). For the CDR3, the DNA is TGTGCCAGCAGCTTGCCCCAACTAGCGGGGGGCCCTCGTCCTGAGCAGTTCTTC. This codes for CASSLPQLAGGPRPEQFF. The variable domain in full, with the rest retrieved from reference TRBV5-5 and TRBJ2-1, is DAGVTQSPTHLIKTRGQQVTLRCSPISGHKSVSWYQQVLGQGPQFIFQYYEKEERGRGNFPDRFSARQFPNYSSELNVNALLLGDSALYLCASSLPQLAGGPRPEQFFGPGTRLTVL.

This clone appeared once. The chain recombines TRBV27 with TRBJ2-5; perhaps TRBD2 as D (5 bases). Trimming removed 8 bases from V and 1 base from J, with 11 bases in between. This CDR3 is built from 13 residues. Germline values: CDR1 MNHEY, CDR2 SMNVEV (reference sequence). CDR3 nucleotides: TGTGCCAGCTCGAGGGTAACCCAAGAGACCCAGTACTTC. Translation gives CASSRVTQETQYF.

This clone has just a few counts. V is TRBV30 and J is TRBJ1-2; perhaps TRBD1 as D (6 bases). V lost 2 bases and J 4 bases, leaving 8 bases between the germline ends. From germline, CDR1 is GTSNPN and CDR2 SVGIG (reference sequence). The CDR3 consists of 12 residues. The CDR3 spells CAWSQDSYGYTF. The CDR3 DNA is TGTGCCTGGAGTCAGGACAGCTATGGCTACACCTTC.

The chain employs TRBV27 and TRBJ2-7, with 8 bases lining up with TRBD2. Trimming cost V 3 bases and J 8 bases; bases outside gene matches: 9. CDR1 and CDR2 (germline): MNHEY, SMNVEV (reference sequence). This CDR3 region has 14 residues. The CDR3 loop is CASSFSGSTGQQYF. The CDR3 nucleotides are TGTGCCAGCAGTTTCAGCGGGAGCACAGGACAGCAGTACTTC.

This rearrangement joins TRBV28 to TRBJ2-1; 8 positions agree with TRBD1. Looked up from germline, CDR1 is MDHEN and CDR2 is SYDVKM. Trimming cost V 5 bases and J 9 bases; bases outside gene matches: 3. This CDR3 is built from 12 residues. CDR3 protein: CASSPQGGEQFF. CDR3 coding DNA: TGTGCCAGCAGTCCACAGGGGGGTGAGCAGTTCTTC. Drawing the rest from reference TRBV28 and TRBJ2-1, the complete variable domain is DVKVTQSSRYLVKRTGEKVFLECVQDMDHENMFWYRQDPGLGLRLIYFSYDVKMKEKGDIPEGYSVSREKKERFSLILESASTNQTSMYLCASSPQGGEQFFGPGTRLTVL.

V gene TRBV27 combines with J gene TRBJ2-1, with 12 positions matching TRBD2. V lost 6 bases to trimming and J lost 8 bases; unmatched junction nucleotides: 11. CDR1 is MNHEY, CDR2 SMNVEV, per germline (reference sequence). This CDR3 region has 16 residues. The CDR3, as DNA: TGTGCCAGCAGGCCTCTGACTAGCGGGAGATTCGATGAGCAGTTCTTC. Translated, it gives CASRPLTSGRFDEQFF.

The chain recombines TRBV7-2 with TRBJ1-2; a possible D gene is TRBD1 (6 bases). This CDR3 comprises 15 residues. CDR1 and CDR2 from the germline V gene are SGHTA and FQGNSA. Trimming pared 5 bases from V and 4 bases from J, leaving 17 bases between. CDR3 nucleotide sequence: TGTGCCAGCAGCGCGAGCCTACAGGGCCCCTATGGCTACACCTTC. Translating it yields CASSASLQGPYGYTF.

The chain employs TRBV19 and TRBJ2-1; tentative D call: TRBD2 (5 bases). V lost 7 bases to trimming and J lost 3 bases, with 13 bases between them. Germline assignment: CDR1 LNHDA and CDR2 SQIVND (reference sequence). The CDR3 is 14 amino acids. CDR3 region: CASNPGLSYNEQFF. In DNA, the CDR3 is TGTGCCAGTAACCCCGGACTGAGCTACAATGAGCAGTTCTTC.

The V gene is TRBV10-3, the J gene TRBJ1-1, with TRBD1 matching over 8 bases. After removal of 3 bases from V and 0 bases from J, the junction contained 12 bases not matched to a gene. Germline CDR1 and CDR2: ENHRY and SYGVKD. CDR3 length: 18 amino acids. Here the CDR3 DNA reads TGTGCCATCAGTGAAGGTGGACAGGGATTAACTATGAACACTGAAGCTTTCTTT. Its translation is CAISEGGQGLTMNTEAFF.